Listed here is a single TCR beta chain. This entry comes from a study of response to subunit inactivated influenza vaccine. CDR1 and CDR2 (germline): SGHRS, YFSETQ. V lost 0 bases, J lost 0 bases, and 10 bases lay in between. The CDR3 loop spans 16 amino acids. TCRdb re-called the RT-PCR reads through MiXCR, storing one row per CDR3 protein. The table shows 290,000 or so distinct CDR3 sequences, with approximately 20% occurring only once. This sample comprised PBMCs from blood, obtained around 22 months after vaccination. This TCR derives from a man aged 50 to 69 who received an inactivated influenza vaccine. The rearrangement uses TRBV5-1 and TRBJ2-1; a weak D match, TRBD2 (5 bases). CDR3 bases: TGCGCCAGCAGCTTGGTACCGGGGAGCTCCTACAATGAGCAGTTCTTC. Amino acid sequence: CASSLVPGSSYNEQFF.